These 20 T cell receptor beta chains were sequenced from one sample in a study of cytomegalovirus exposure and HLA in healthy donors (dated by TCRdb to about 2017). Libraries were built with the immunoSEQ multiplex PCR assay. A mixture of 60 forward primers for TCR Vbeta segments and 13 reverse primers for TCR Jbeta segments was used in the multiplex PCR. Imported from immuneACCESS, the table was reduced by TCRdb to in-frame sequences with V and J called. These copies leave out some clones; in studies compared against another copy, an unresolved V gene accounts for under half, and the cause of the remainder is not known. Here the sample has about 37,000 clones; around two thirds occur a single time. About 6% of the sample rests with the top ten. Sequencing was done on a sample of PBMCs. All receptors derive from a man younger than 40 in good health and CMV-seronegative.

The genes are TRBV11-2 and TRBJ2-7; D is unresolved. The germline V gene has CDR1 SGHAT and CDR2 FQNNGV. The length of the CDR3 is 13 residues. The germline V and J ends were trimmed by 1 base and 3 bases, with 7 bases remaining between them. The chain's CDR3 is CASSLGNNYEQYF. The CDR3 DNA follows: TGTGCCAGCAGCTTAGGAAACAACTACGAGCAGTACTTC. The variable domain in full, with the rest retrieved from reference TRBV11-2 and TRBJ2-7, is EAGVAQSPRYKIIEKRQSVAFWCNPISGHATLYWYQQILGQGPKLLIQFQNNGVVDDSQLPKDRFSAERLKGVDSTLKIQPAKLEDSAVYLCASSLGNNYEQYFGPGTRLTVT.

The rearrangement links TRBV5-5 to TRBJ2-1; no reliable D call. Trimming stripped 7 bases from V and 0 bases from J, with 11 bases between. The germline gives CDR1 SGHKS, CDR2 YYEKEE (reference sequence). The CDR3 loop spans 14 amino acids. The CDR3 reads CASLPGSSYNEQFF. In DNA, the CDR3 is TGTGCCAGCCTCCCAGGTAGCTCCTACAATGAGCAGTTCTTC.

The rearrangement uses TRBV7-2 and TRBJ2-2; 9 bases map to TRBD2. This CDR3 spans 16 amino acids. V was pared by 5 bases and J by 5 bases, with 9 bases of the junction left unmatched. The germline V gene encodes CDR1 SGHTA and CDR2 FQGNSA. CDR3 coding DNA: TGTGCCAGCAGCCAGAATAGCGGGAGAGCTACCGGGGAGCTGTTTTTT. Encoded protein: CASSQNSGRATGELFF. The variable domain in full, completed from reference TRBV7-2 and TRBJ2-2, reads GAGVSQSPSNKVTEKGKDVELRCDPISGHTALYWYRQSLGQGLEFLIYFQGNSAPDKSGLPSDRFSAERTGGSVSTLTIQRTQQEDSAVYLCASSQNSGRATGELFFGEGSRLTVL.

The genes are TRBV6-1 and TRBJ2-1, with 10 bases matching TRBD1. This CDR3 has 15 residues. Looked up from germline, CDR1 is MNHNS and CDR2 is SASEGT. With 8 bases clipped from V and 4 bases from J, the junction kept 8 bases outside the gene matches. The CDR3 spells CASWDRGSQYNEQFF. DNA for the CDR3: TGTGCCAGCTGGGACAGGGGAAGTCAATACAATGAGCAGTTCTTC.

This clone was detected only a few times. The gene calls are TRBV27 and TRBJ1-4; D unclear. This CDR3 has 14 residues. V lost 6 bases to trimming and J lost 7 bases, with 15 bases between them. CDR1 and CDR2 (germline): MNHEY, SMNVEV (reference sequence). The CDR3 reads CASSLQVIPEKLFF. CDR3 DNA sequence: TGTGCCAGCAGCCTGCAGGTTATCCCTGAAAAACTGTTTTTT. Combining the CDR3 with reference TRBV27 and TRBJ1-4 gives the whole variable domain EAQVTQNPRYLITVTGKKLTVTCSQNMNHEYMSWYRQDPGLGLRQIYYSMNVEVTDKGDVPEGYKVSRKEKRNFPLILESPSPNQTSLYFCASSLQVIPEKLFFGSGTQLSVL.

The V call is TRBV10-3, the J call TRBJ2-2, with TRBD1 identical over 9 bases. The germline CDR1 and CDR2 sequences are ENHRY and SYGVKD. CDR3 length: 16 residues. Trimming removed 3 bases from V and 4 bases from J; junction bases left unmatched: 6. In nucleotides, the CDR3 is TGTGCCATCAGTGATCCCGGGACAGGGAGCACCGGGGAGCTGTTTTTT. Protein sequence: CAISDPGTGSTGELFF.

V gene TRBV10-2 combines with J gene TRBJ1-5; possible D gene TRBD1, 6 bases. Germline assignment: CDR1 WSHSY and CDR2 SAAADI. The CDR3 has 15 residues. Trimming removed 3 bases from V and 5 bases from J, with 14 bases in between. The CDR3 here is CASSDPNRADQPQHF. DNA of the CDR3: TGCGCCAGCAGTGACCCAAACAGGGCGGATCAGCCCCAGCATTTT.

The rearrangement uses TRBV6-1 and TRBJ2-7; possible D gene TRBD1, 6 bases. V lost 3 bases and J 0 bases, leaving 15 bases between the germline ends. The CDR3 is made up of 16 amino acids. Germline-derived CDR1 and CDR2 are MNHNS and SASEGT. The CDR3 loop reads CASSDPGARGSYEQYF. In nucleotides, the CDR3 is TGTGCCAGCAGTGACCCAGGGGCAAGAGGCTCCTACGAGCAGTACTTC.

The V call is TRBV5-8, the J call TRBJ1-1; TRBD1 agrees at 8 bases. The CDR3 sequence is 14 residues long. V was clipped by 6 bases and J by 0 bases; unmatched bases: 4. The germline V gene encodes CDR1 SGHTS and CDR2 YDEGEE. The chain's CDR3 is CASKVTGVNTEAFF. The CDR3, as DNA: TGTGCCAGCAAAGTGACAGGGGTGAACACTGAAGCTTTCTTT.

The chain recombines TRBV7-8 with TRBJ2-2, with D possibly TRBD2 on 6 matching bases. Per germline, CDR1 SGHVS and CDR2 FQNEAQ. The length of the CDR3 is 16 residues. Trimming left V 1 base short and J 0 bases short, with 9 bases between. The CDR3 nucleotides read TGTGCCAGCAGCTTAGGGGAGGCCTCGAACACCGGGGAGCTGTTTTTT. Its protein is CASSLGEASNTGELFF.

The V and J genes are TRBV6-5 and TRBJ2-3; 9 nucleotides agree with TRBD1. The V segment lost 6 bases and the J segment 6 bases; nucleotides outside the gene matches: 10. From germline, CDR1 is MNHEY and CDR2 SVGAGI. The CDR3 covers 15 residues. Written as DNA, the CDR3 is TGTGCCAGCAGATTAACAGGGGGCGGTTTGGATACGCAGTATTTT. Amino acids: CASRLTGGGLDTQYF.

A remark on this clone: The same CDR3 also results from other DNA sequences found in this sample. The CDR3 DNA reads TGTGCCAGCAGCCAAGATGGGACTATCGGGTCCTACAATGAGCAGTTCTTC. Its protein is CASSQDGTIGSYNEQFF. The J gene is TRBJ2-1, the V gene TRBV4-2; TRBD2 aligns across 7 bases. Germline V gene data show CDR1 as LGHNA and CDR2 as YNFKEQ. CDR3 length: 17 amino acids. The ends lost 0 bases at V and 1 base at J; junction bases unmatched: 6.

This chain links TRBV18 with TRBJ2-5; TRBD1 agrees at 9 bases. The CDR3 is 13 amino acids. Looked up from germline, CDR1 is KGHSH and CDR2 is LQKENI. V lost 3 bases to trimming and J lost 5 bases; unmatched junction nucleotides: 1. The CDR3 region is CASSPGTGETQYF. The CDR3 nucleotides are TGTGCCAGCTCACCCGGGACAGGGGAGACCCAGTACTTC.

Only one count was recorded for this clone. The gene calls are TRBV27 and TRBJ2-1; 9 positions agree with TRBD2. Unmatched junction bases numbered 15, after V lost 4 bases and J lost 8 bases. Germline V gene sequence: CDR1 MNHEY, CDR2 SMNVEV (reference sequence). This CDR3 has 17 amino acids. CDR3 nucleotide sequence: TGTGCCAGCAGTTGGGGTATGGCTAGCGGGGAGACGCATGAGCAGTTCTTC. Its protein product is CASSWGMASGETHEQFF.

J is TRBJ1-4 and V is TRBV2; unclear D gene. V lost 0 bases to trimming and J lost 3 bases, with 11 bases between them. Germline-derived CDR1 and CDR2 are SNHLY and FYNNEI. The CDR3 has 16 amino acids. CDR3 bases: TGTGCCAGCAGTGAAGCGCTGCCGGACTCTAATGAAAAACTGTTTTTT. It specifies CASSEALPDSNEKLFF.

The table lists this clone with a count of one. This chain links TRBV5-1 with TRBJ2-5; the D gene is possibly TRBD2 (5 bases). V was pared by 4 bases and J by 4 bases, with 26 bases between. CDR1 is SGHRS and CDR2 is YFSETQ in the germline V gene. The CDR3 runs to 18 residues. For the CDR3, the DNA is TGCGCCAGCAGCCAATCGCACATGATACTAGGGATGTTAGAGACCCAGTACTTC. Translated: CASSQSHMILGMLETQYF.

The chain couples TRBV7-8 to TRBJ1-2, with 9 bases aligning to TRBD1. V shed 1 base and J 6 bases; nucleotides not matched to a gene: 3. The CDR3 spans 14 residues. CDR1 and CDR2 from the germline V gene are SGHVS and FQNEAQ. Written as DNA, the CDR3 is TGTGCCAGCAGCTTAGGGGGGGACAGGGATGGCTACACCTTC. Amino acid sequence: CASSLGGDRDGYTF. Full variable domain (rest looked up from reference TRBV7-8 and TRBJ1-2): GAGVSQSPRYKVAKRGQDVALRCDPISGHVSLFWYQQALGQGPEFLTYFQNEAQLDKSGLPSDRFFAERPEGSVSTLKIQRTQQEDSAVYLCASSLGGDRDGYTFGSGTRLTVV.

The chain uses TRBV11-3 and TRBJ1-3; 9 nucleotides align to TRBD1. V shed 4 bases and J 0 bases; nucleotides not matched to a gene: 7. The germline CDR1 and CDR2 sequences are SGHNT and YENEEA. CDR3 length: 17 amino acids. CDR3 region: CASSSSGTGNSGNTIYF. The CDR3 DNA sequence: TGTGCCAGCAGCTCATCCGGGACAGGGAACTCTGGAAACACCATATATTTT.

The rearrangement links TRBV9 to TRBJ1-1, with 7 bases lining up with TRBD1. CDR1 is SGDLS, CDR2 YYNGEE, per germline. This CDR3 region has 14 residues. The J segment lost 4 bases and the V segment lost 0 bases, leaving 3 bases of the junction unmatched. The CDR3 bases are TGTGCCAGCAGCGTAGGGACAGGCGGCACTGAAGCTTTCTTT. Its translation is CASSVGTGGTEAFF.

About this clone itself: Sequence at one end of the junction differs from germline and may be a read error. The rearrangement joins TRBV7-9 to TRBJ1-1; possibly TRBD1 for D (6 bases). This CDR3 has 15 amino acids. CDR1 and CDR2 (germline): SEHNR, FQNEAQ (reference sequence). CDR3 DNA: TGTTCCAGCAGCCGGGACAAGGGTTGGAGGACTGAAGCTTTCTTT. Translated, it gives CSSSRDKGWRTEAFF.